The clone carrying this T cell receptor (beta chain) has only a few counts. The antigen remains undetermined. This sample was taken from a study of T cells in localized non-small cell lung cancer. Whole-study findings and limits: A higher density of T cells in blood coincided with extended overall survival. Maximal T cell clonality occurred in uninvolved adjacent lung, with tumor ranking below it.

TCRdb keeps only in-frame clones here, not all; method: immunoSEQ multiplex PCR. The table lists roughly 76,000 clones, less than 85% of them singletons. Trimming stripped 5 bases from V and 5 bases from J, with 10 bases between. Germline CDR1 is MNHEY and CDR2 is SMNVEV (reference sequence). The CDR3 is 12 residues long. The sample was PBMCs, taken before any cancer treatment. This chain links TRBV27 with TRBJ2-7; tentatively, D is TRBD2 (6 bases). This TCR was recovered from a man aged 40 to 70 with stage II squamous cell lung carcinoma. This CDR3 reads CASSPGVNEQYF. The CDR3 DNA sequence: TGTGCCAGCAGTCCGGGGGTTAACGAGCAGTACTTC.